This passage covers 15 T cell receptor beta chains from one sample sequenced in a study of graft-versus-host responses after intestinal transplantation. The antigens these receptors bind are not known. TCRdb's copy holds only in-frame clones and misses some; the assay was immunoSEQ multiplex PCR. The sample records some 97,000 clones, over 75% being singletons. The sequencing here drew on unstimulated CD4+ T cells sorted from spleen or lymph node cells, taken before transplant. The receptors were sampled from a human donor who was the organ donor for an intestinal transplant.

V usage is TRBV30 and J usage is TRBJ2-1; no reliable D call. V was clipped by 3 bases and J by 5 bases, with 11 bases between them. The CDR3 sequence is 13 residues long. CDR1 GTSNPN and CDR2 SVGIG come from the germline V gene (reference sequence). In nucleotides, the CDR3 is TGTGCCTGGAGAGGTATATCCAACAATGAGCAGTTCTTC. Protein product: CAWRGISNNEQFF.

V is TRBV18 and J is TRBJ2-1, with 9 bases that match TRBD2. The CDR3 has 16 residues. Germline V gene sequence: CDR1 KGHSH, CDR2 LQKENI. The V and J ends lost 3 bases and 2 bases, in that order; junction bases with no gene match: 5. The CDR3 spells CASSPRRGGTYNEQFF. CDR3 DNA sequence: TGTGCCAGCTCACCTAGGCGGGGGGGTACCTACAATGAGCAGTTCTTC.

The chain is built from TRBV15 and TRBJ1-4; a weak D match, TRBD1 (5 bases). Between the trimmed V and J ends, which lost 0 bases and 6 bases, there was a span of 11 bases. Germline-derived CDR1 and CDR2 are LNHNV and YYDKDF (reference sequence). The CDR3 extends over 15 amino acids. The DNA for the CDR3 is TGTGCCACCAGCAGAGATCTAATCAGGGATGAAAAACTGTTTTTT. Its protein product is CATSRDLIRDEKLFF.

The V call is TRBV28, the J call TRBJ1-6; 8 nucleotides match TRBD1. This CDR3 is 15 amino acids long. V shed 6 bases, J shed 8 bases, and the junction held 9 bases outside the gene matches. Germline V gives CDR1 MDHEN, CDR2 SYDVKM. The CDR3 loop is CASRTTGVRDSPLHF. The DNA of the CDR3 is TGTGCCAGCAGGACGACAGGGGTTAGGGATTCACCCCTCCACTTT.

The rearrangement joins TRBV11-2 to TRBJ2-5; possibly TRBD1 or TRBD2 for D (5 bases each). The J call may be wrong; the DNA end is better matched by TRBJ2-7. CDR1 SGHAT and CDR2 FQNNGV come from the germline V gene. CDR3 size: 14 residues. DNA of the CDR3: TGTGCCAGCAGCCGGGACGGAGCCAGCTACGAGCAGTACTTC. Translating gives CASSRDGASYEQYF.

This rearrangement joins TRBV29-1 to TRBJ2-5, with 15 bases that match TRBD2. This CDR3 has 15 residues. V gave up 4 bases and J gave up 5 bases; unmatched junction bases: 5. Germline V lookup: CDR1 SQVTM, CDR2 ANQGSEA. Here the CDR3 reads CSVGTSGGAEETQYF. The CDR3 coding sequence is TGCAGCGTTGGGACTAGCGGGGGGGCGGAGGAGACCCAGTACTTC.

The V call is TRBV30, the J call TRBJ2-5; D is unclear. In germline, CDR1 is GTSNPN, CDR2 SVGIG (reference sequence). V lost 4 bases and J lost 1, with 4 bases in between. This CDR3 spans 11 amino acids. CDR3 sequence (DNA): TGTGCCTGGACCGGCCAAGAGACCCAGTACTTC. Translated, it gives CAWTGQETQYF.

The rearrangement uses TRBV6-1 and TRBJ2-5; possible D gene TRBD2, 6 bases. Deletions cut 3 bases from V and 5 bases from J, with 13 bases between. Germline V gene lookup returns CDR1 MNHNS and CDR2 SASEGT. The CDR3 consists of 14 residues. Here the CDR3 reads CASSDYRLAETQYF. Written as DNA, the CDR3 is TGTGCCAGCAGTGACTATAGGCTAGCGGAGACCCAGTACTTC.

The genes are TRBV29-1 and TRBJ2-7; 9 positions agree with TRBD1. J was trimmed by 4 bases and V by 6 bases; bases with no gene match: 7. This CDR3 region has 13 residues. CDR1 is SQVTM and CDR2 is ANQGSEA in the germline V gene. As DNA, the CDR3 is TGCAGCGTGCCGGGACAGGGCTCATACGAGCAGTACTTC. As protein: CSVPGQGSYEQYF.

This clone was recorded once. The V gene is TRBV5-5, the J gene TRBJ1-2, with 9 bases aligning to TRBD1. The germline V gene has CDR1 SGHKS and CDR2 YYEKEE (reference sequence). V shed 4 bases, J shed 5 bases, and the junction held 3 bases outside the gene matches. This CDR3 spans 13 amino acids. DNA for the CDR3: TGTGCCAGCAGCCGGGACAGGGAATATGGCTACACCTTC. Translating gives CASSRDREYGYTF.

This clone showed up just once. The chain links TRBV2 to TRBJ2-4; 7 bases align to TRBD1. The ends lost 6 bases at V and 1 base at J; junction bases unmatched: 12. CDR1 and CDR2 (germline): SNHLY, FYNNEI. CDR3 length: 17 amino acids. The CDR3: CASSDNRGSLAKNIQYF. The DNA for the CDR3 is TGTGCCAGCAGCGACAACAGGGGCAGCTTGGCCAAAAACATTCAGTACTTC. The variable domain in full, completed from reference TRBV2 and TRBJ2-4, reads EPEVTQTPSHQVTQMGQEVILRCVPISNHLYFYWYRQILGQKVEFLVSFYNNEISEKSEIFDDQFSVERPDGSNFTLKIRSTKLEDSAMYFCASSDNRGSLAKNIQYFGAGTRLSVL.

The chain carries TRBV5-4 and TRBJ1-1; D remains ambiguous. Trimming took 0 bases from V and 0 from J, leaving 9 bases between them. The germline V gene encodes CDR1 SGHNT and CDR2 YYREEE (reference sequence). This CDR3 comprises 15 residues. CDR3 loop: CASSLDFGLNTEAFF. Written as DNA, the CDR3 is TGTGCCAGCAGCTTGGATTTTGGCTTGAACACTGAAGCTTTCTTT.

This sequence joins TRBV11-3 and TRBJ2-1; 8 bases fit TRBD1. CDR3 length: 16 amino acids. Germline V gives CDR1 SGHNT, CDR2 YENEEA. J was trimmed by 4 bases and V by 4 bases; bases with no gene match: 9. The CDR3 DNA follows: TGTGCCAGCAGCTCAGGACAGGGACGCAGGTACAATGAGCAGTTCTTC. This gives the protein CASSSGQGRRYNEQFF.

V and J are TRBV9 and TRBJ1-2; D possibly corresponds to TRBD1 (5 bases). V was trimmed by 5 bases and J by 5 bases, leaving 19 bases between them. CDR3 size: 15 residues. Looked up from germline, CDR1 is SGDLS and CDR2 is YYNGEE. Here the CDR3 DNA reads TGTGCCAGCAGGGGGACTGAACCCCATCCTTATGGCTACACCTTC. Translating gives CASRGTEPHPYGYTF.

The chain combines TRBV30 with TRBJ1-4, with D hard to call. V dropped 5 bases and J dropped 2 bases, with 9 bases sitting between them. The CDR3 has 13 amino acids. Germline CDR1 and CDR2: GTSNPN and SVGIG (reference sequence). The CDR3 region is CAWLGGTNEKLFF. Written as DNA, the CDR3 is TGTGCCTGGCTTGGCGGGACTAATGAAAAACTGTTTTTT.